This record covers a single TCR beta chain. Its antigen is undetermined. CDR1 and CDR2 (germline): MDHEN, SYDVKM. The J segment lost 4 bases and the V segment lost 6 bases, leaving 9 bases of the junction unmatched. The CDR3 sequence is 16 residues long. The entry originates in a study of T cell responses to AZD1222 COVID-19 vaccine. The assay was immunoSEQ multiplex PCR, and TCRdb's table has in-frame clones only and misses some. The sample includes 100,000 to 120,000 clones, roughly 89% seen only once; the top ten take around 15%. Timing groups of about 4 and about 12 weeks for second doses were pooled. The study's findings and limits: Donors skewed white British and female; clonal diversity was possibly underestimated. Two doses of AZD1222 preceded a rise in Spike-specific TCR breadth and depth.

The sequence was obtained from an adult who received the AZD1222 COVID-19 vaccine. Sequencing used peripheral blood, obtained 28 days after the second AZD1222 dose. V is TRBV28 and J is TRBJ2-6; TRBD2 aligns across 7 bases. Written as DNA, the CDR3 is TGTGCCAGCAGCTGGGGGGGTTTGGCCGGGGCCAACGTCCTGACTTTC. This codes for CASSWGGLAGANVLTF.